These T cell receptor beta chains were read from a single sample in a study of CD8+CD57+ T cells in acquired aplastic anemia. MiXCR, run by TCRdb on the reads, gives a single entry per CDR3 protein. The sample holds roughly 120,000 distinct CDR3 sequences, 50% to 70% seen once. Sequencing used sorted CD4+, CD8+, or CD8+CD57+ T cells (not recorded which) from PBMCs. These receptor sequences come from a human donor with aplastic anemia. Both conserved end residues are part of each CDR3. A D gene is named only where the DNA matches it firmly. A clone size is listed for some rows: how often the clone was seen (once, few, many), or a class if it is expanded.

V gene: TRBV19
clone size: NA
J gene: TRBJ2-5
D gene: TRBD2
CDR3 protein: CASSRGLAGETQYF
CDR3 DNA: TGTGCCAGTAGCAGAGGACTAGCGGGAGAGACCCAGTACTTC

V gene: TRBV12-3/TRBV12-4
clone size: NA
J gene: TRBJ2-5
D gene: NA
CDR3 protein: CASSDYLRETQYF
CDR3 DNA: TGTGCCAGCAGCGACTACCTCAGAGAGACCCAGTACTTC

V gene: TRBV5-1
clone size: many
J gene: TRBJ2-7
D gene: TRBD2
CDR3 protein: CASSLYSGPAYEQYF
CDR3 DNA: TGCGCCAGCAGCCTATATAGCGGGCCGGCCTACGAGCAGTACTTC

V gene: TRBV7-3
clone size: NA
J gene: TRBJ2-7
D gene: NA
CDR3 protein: CASSFQGLEQYF
CDR3 DNA: TGTGCCAGCAGCTTCCAGGGTCTGGAGCAGTACTTC

V gene: TRBV24-1
clone size: many
J gene: TRBJ2-7
D gene: NA
CDR3 protein: CATSVSGGADEQYF
CDR3 DNA: TGTGCCACCAGTGTATCCGGGGGCGCAGACGAGCAGTACTTC

V gene: TRBV7-8
clone size: many
J gene: TRBJ2-7
D gene: NA
CDR3 protein: CASSLRLGSPYEQYF
CDR3 DNA: TGTGCCAGCAGCTTACGACTAGGCAGCCCCTACGAGCAGTACTTC

V gene: TRBV24-1
clone size: once
J gene: TRBJ2-1
D gene: NA
CDR3 protein: CATSDLGGNEQFF
CDR3 DNA: TGTGCCACCAGTGATTTAGGGGGTAATGAGCAGTTCTTC

V gene: TRBV25-1
clone size: NA
J gene: TRBJ2-2
D gene: TRBD2
CDR3 protein: CASSGRGAGELFF
CDR3 DNA: TGTGCCAGCAGTGGACGGGGGGCCGGGGAGCTGTTTTTT

V gene: TRBV20-1
clone size: NA
J gene: TRBJ2-7
D gene: TRBD2
CDR3 protein: CSASSGRFYEQYF
CDR3 DNA: TGCAGTGCTAGTAGCGGGAGGTTCTACGAGCAGTACTTC

V gene: TRBV7-8
clone size: NA
J gene: TRBJ1-6
D gene: NA
CDR3 protein: CASSFDRSGSPLHF
CDR3 DNA: TGTGCCAGCAGCTTTGACAGGTCGGGTTCACCCCTCCACTTT

V gene: TRBV11-2
clone size: NA
J gene: TRBJ1-2
D gene: NA
CDR3 protein: CASSLDGQTNYGYTF
CDR3 DNA: TGTGCCAGCAGCTTAGACGGACAGACGAACTATGGCTACACCTTC

V gene: TRBV10-3
clone size: NA
J gene: TRBJ1-1
D gene: TRBD1
CDR3 protein: CAISENPKTGTTEAFF
CDR3 DNA: TGTGCCATCAGTGAAAACCCAAAGACAGGGACCACTGAAGCTTTCTTT

V gene: TRBV7-6
clone size: hyperexpanded
J gene: TRBJ2-7
D gene: NA
CDR3 protein: CASSPGVGEQYF
CDR3 DNA: TGTGCCAGCAGCCCCGGGGTGGGAGAGCAGTACTTC

V gene: TRBV6-5
clone size: many
J gene: TRBJ2-7
D gene: NA
CDR3 protein: CASSYSERRYEQYF
CDR3 DNA: TGTGCCAGCAGTTACTCGGAACGACGGTACGAGCAGTACTTC

V gene: TRBV19
clone size: NA
J gene: TRBJ2-5
D gene: TRBD1
CDR3 protein: CASSRGQGLGETQYF
CDR3 DNA: TGTGCCAGTAGTAGGGGACAGGGGTTGGGAGAGACCCAGTACTTC

V gene: TRBV15
clone size: NA
J gene: TRBJ1-2
D gene: NA
CDR3 protein: CATSYRREVGYGHTF
CDR3 DNA: TGTGCCACCAGTTACAGGCGTGAGGTGGGCTATGGCCACACCTTC

V gene: TRBV7-9
clone size: many
J gene: TRBJ2-5
D gene: TRBD2
CDR3 protein: CASSIGSGGQETQYF
CDR3 DNA: TGTGCCAGCAGCATAGGGTCCGGGGGGCAAGAGACCCAGTACTTC

V gene: TRBV29-1
clone size: NA
J gene: TRBJ1-2
D gene: TRBD1
CDR3 protein: CSVGGQATNGYTF
CDR3 DNA: TGCAGCGTAGGTGGACAGGCGACTAATGGCTACACCTTC

V gene: TRBV20-1
clone size: NA
J gene: TRBJ2-3
D gene: NA
CDR3 protein: CSAIIRGHVTDTQYF
CDR3 DNA: TGCAGTGCTATCATCCGGGGACATGTTACAGATACGCAGTATTTT